This T cell receptor (beta chain) was recorded in a study of CD8+ T cells in alopecia areata. Study details: Administration of oral tofacitinib to treated patients was at 5 to 10 mg twice daily. General study results and limits: The study found higher clonality in lesional than normal scalp, especially in alopecia totalis/universalis.

TCR sequencing used cDNA made by reverse transcription of extracted RNA. TCRdb's copy holds only in-frame clones and misses some; the assay was immunoSEQ multiplex PCR. The sample consists of roughly 200,000 clones, 63% of them appearing once. Per germline, CDR1 SNHLY and CDR2 FYNNEI. The CDR3 has 16 residues. The V gene end was trimmed by 2 bases and the J gene end by 1 base; junction bases not matched to a gene: 6. From PBMCs, CD4+ and CD8+ T cells were sorted. Remarks on this clone: Antigen specificity is unknown.

The source material was CD4+ T cells sorted from blood, sampled at week 0. The source of this sequence is a human donor with alopecia areata. J is TRBJ2-3 and V is TRBV2, with 7 bases identical to TRBD2. CDR3 in DNA: TGTGCCAGCAGTGAAACCCCAGGGAGGGGCACAGATACGCAGTATTTT. This gives the protein CASSETPGRGTDTQYF. Looking up the rest from reference TRBV2 and TRBJ2-3 gives the full variable domain: EPEVTQTPSHQVTQMGQEVILRCVPISNHLYFYWYRQILGQKVEFLVSFYNNEISEKSEIFDDQFSVERPDGSNFTLKIRSTKLEDSAMYFCASSETPGRGTDTQYFGPGTRLTVL.